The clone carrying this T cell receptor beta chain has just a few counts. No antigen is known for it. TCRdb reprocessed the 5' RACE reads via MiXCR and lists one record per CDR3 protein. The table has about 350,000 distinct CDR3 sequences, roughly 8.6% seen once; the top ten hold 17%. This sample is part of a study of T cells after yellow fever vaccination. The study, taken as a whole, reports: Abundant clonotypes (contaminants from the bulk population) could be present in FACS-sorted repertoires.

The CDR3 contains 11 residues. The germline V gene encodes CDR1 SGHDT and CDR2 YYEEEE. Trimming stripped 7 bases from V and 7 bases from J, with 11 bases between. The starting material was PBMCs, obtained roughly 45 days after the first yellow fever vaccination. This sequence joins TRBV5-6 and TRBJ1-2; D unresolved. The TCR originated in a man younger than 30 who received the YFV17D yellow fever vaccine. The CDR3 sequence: CASGSWGGYTF. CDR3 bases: TGTGCCAGCGGGTCGTGGGGTGGCTACACCTTC.